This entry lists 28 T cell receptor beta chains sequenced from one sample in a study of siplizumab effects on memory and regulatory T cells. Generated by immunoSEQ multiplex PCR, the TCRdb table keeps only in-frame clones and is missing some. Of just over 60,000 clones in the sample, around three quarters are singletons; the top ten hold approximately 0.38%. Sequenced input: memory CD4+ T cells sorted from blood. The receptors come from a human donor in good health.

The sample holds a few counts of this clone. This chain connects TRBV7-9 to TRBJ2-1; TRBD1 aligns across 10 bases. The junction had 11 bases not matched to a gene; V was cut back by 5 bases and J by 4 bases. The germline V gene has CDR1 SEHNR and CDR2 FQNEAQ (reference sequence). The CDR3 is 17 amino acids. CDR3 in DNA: TGTGCCAGCAGCGTATTCAAAGCGGGACAGGGGTACAATGAGCAGTTCTTC. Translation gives CASSVFKAGQGYNEQFF.

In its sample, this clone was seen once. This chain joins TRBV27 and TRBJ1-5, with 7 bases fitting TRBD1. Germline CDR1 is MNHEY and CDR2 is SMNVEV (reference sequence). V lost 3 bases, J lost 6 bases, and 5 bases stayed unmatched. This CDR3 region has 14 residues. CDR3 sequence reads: CASSLDRISQPQHF. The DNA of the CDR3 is TGTGCCAGCAGTTTGGACAGGATAAGTCAGCCCCAGCATTTT.

This CDR3 reads CASSSEGQNYNEQFF. In DNA form, the CDR3 reads TGCGCCAGCAGCTCCGAGGGACAGAACTACAATGAGCAGTTCTTC. The chain combines TRBV5-1 with TRBJ2-1; 7 nucleotides align to TRBD1. The CDR3 runs 15 residues. The V segment lost 3 bases and the J segment 3 bases; nucleotides outside the gene matches: 6. Germline-derived CDR1 and CDR2 are SGHRS and YFSETQ.

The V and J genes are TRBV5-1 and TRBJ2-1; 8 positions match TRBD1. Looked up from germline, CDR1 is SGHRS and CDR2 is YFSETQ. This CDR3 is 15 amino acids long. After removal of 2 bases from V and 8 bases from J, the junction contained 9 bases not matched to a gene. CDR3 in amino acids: CASSLLRGPMDEQFF. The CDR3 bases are TGCGCCAGCAGCTTACTCAGGGGGCCCATGGATGAGCAGTTCTTC.

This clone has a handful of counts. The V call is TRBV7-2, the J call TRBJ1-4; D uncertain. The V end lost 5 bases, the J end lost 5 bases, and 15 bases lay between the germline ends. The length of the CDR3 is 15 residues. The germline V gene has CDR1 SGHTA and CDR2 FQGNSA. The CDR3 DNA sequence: TGTGCCAGCAGCCCCCGCTCGGCGCCCAATGAAAAACTGTTTTTT. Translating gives CASSPRSAPNEKLFF.

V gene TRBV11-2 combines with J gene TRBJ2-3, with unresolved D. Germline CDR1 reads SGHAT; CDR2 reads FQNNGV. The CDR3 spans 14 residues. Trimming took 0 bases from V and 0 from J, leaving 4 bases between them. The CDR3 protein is CASSLEGSTDTQYF. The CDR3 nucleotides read TGTGCCAGCAGCTTAGAGGGGAGCACAGATACGCAGTATTTT.

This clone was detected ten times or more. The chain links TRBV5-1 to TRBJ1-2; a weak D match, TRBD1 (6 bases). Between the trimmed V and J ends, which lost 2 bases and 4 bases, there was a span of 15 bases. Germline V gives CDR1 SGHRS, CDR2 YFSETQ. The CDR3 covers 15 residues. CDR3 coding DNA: TGCGCCAGCAGCTTTACGCGAGAACAGGGCTATGGCTACACCTTC. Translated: CASSFTREQGYGYTF.

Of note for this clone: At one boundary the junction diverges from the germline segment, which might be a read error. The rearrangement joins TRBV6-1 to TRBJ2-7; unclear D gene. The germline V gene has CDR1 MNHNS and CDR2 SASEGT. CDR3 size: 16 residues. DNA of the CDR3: TGTGCCAGCAGTGAATTGCTGGGTTGGGTCTCCCACGAGCAGTACTTC. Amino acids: CASSELLGWVSHEQYF.

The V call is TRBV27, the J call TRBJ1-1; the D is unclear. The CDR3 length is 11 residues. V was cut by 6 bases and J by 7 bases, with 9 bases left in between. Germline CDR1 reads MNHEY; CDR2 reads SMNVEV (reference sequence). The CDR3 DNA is TGTGCCAGCAGCTGGAGGGATGAAGCTTTCTTT. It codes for CASSWRDEAFF.

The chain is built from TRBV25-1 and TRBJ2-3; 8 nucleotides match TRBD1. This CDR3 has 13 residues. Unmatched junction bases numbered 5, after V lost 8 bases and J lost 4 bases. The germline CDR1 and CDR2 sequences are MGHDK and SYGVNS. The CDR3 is CASGRQGSDTQYF. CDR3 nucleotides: TGTGCCAGCGGGAGACAGGGGTCAGATACGCAGTATTTT.

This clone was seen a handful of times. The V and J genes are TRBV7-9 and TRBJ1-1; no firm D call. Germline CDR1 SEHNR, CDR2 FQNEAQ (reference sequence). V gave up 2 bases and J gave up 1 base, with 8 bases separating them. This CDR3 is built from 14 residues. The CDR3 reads CASSLPSGNTEAFF. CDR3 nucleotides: TGTGCCAGCAGCTTACCGTCGGGGAACACTGAAGCTTTCTTT. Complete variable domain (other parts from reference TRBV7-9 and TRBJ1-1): DTGVSQNPRHKITKRGQNVTFRCDPISEHNRLYWYRQTLGQGPEFLTYFQNEAQLEKSRLLSDRFSAERPKGSFSTLEIQRTEQGDSAMYLCASSLPSGNTEAFFGQGTRLTVV.

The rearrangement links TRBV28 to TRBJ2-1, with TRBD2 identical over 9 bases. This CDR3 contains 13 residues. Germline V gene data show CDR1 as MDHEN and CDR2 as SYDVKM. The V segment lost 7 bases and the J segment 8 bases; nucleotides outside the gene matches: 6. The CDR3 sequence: CASTRGGAYEQFF. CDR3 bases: TGTGCCAGCACGCGGGGGGGCGCGTATGAGCAGTTCTTC.

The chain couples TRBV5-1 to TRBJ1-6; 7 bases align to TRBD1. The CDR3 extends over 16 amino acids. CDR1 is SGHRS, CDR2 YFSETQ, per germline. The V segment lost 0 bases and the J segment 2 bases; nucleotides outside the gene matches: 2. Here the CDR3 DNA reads TGCGCCAGCAGCTTGGAGGGGGCGGCCTATAATTCACCCCTCCACTTT. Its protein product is CASSLEGAAYNSPLHF.

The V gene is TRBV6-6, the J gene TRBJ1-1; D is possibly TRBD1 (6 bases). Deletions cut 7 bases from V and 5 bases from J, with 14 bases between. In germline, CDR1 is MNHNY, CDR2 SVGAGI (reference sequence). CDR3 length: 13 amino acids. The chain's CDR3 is CASTTSQGTEAFF. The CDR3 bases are TGTGCCAGCACCACATCGCAGGGGACTGAAGCTTTCTTT.

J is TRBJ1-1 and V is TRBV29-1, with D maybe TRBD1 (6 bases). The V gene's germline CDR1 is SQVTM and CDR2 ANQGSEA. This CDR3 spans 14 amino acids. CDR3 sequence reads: CTSAAGPGDTEAFF. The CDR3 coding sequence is TGCACCTCAGCGGCAGGGCCAGGGGACACTGAAGCTTTCTTT.

In DNA form, the CDR3 reads TGTGCCAGCAACAACAGGGCCCCGGAGGACACTGAAGCTTTCTTT. Amino acid sequence: CASNNRAPEDTEAFF. J is TRBJ1-1 and V is TRBV6-9; TRBD1 might be the D (6 bases). Trimming removed 7 bases at V and 3 bases at J, with 18 bases between. CDR1 and CDR2 (germline): MNHGY, SVAAGI. The CDR3 runs to 15 residues.

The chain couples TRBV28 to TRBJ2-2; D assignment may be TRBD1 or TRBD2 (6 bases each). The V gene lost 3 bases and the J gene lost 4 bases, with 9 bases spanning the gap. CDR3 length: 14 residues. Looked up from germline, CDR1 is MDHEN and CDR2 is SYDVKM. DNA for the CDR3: TGTGCCAGCAGTTTGGGGGGCGCCACCGGGGAGCTGTTTTTT. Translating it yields CASSLGGATGELFF.

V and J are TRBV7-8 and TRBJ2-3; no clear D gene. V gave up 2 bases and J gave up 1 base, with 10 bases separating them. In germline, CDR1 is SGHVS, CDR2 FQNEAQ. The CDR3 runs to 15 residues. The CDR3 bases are TGTGCCAGCAGCTTAAGGGATGAGGGCACAGATACGCAGTATTTT. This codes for CASSLRDEGTDTQYF.

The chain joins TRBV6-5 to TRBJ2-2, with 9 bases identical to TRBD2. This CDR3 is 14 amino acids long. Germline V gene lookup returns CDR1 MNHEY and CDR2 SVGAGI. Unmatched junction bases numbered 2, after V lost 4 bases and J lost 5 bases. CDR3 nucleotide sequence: TGTGCCAGCAGTTTCAGCGGGGGGACCGGGGAGCTGTTTTTT. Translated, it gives CASSFSGGTGELFF.

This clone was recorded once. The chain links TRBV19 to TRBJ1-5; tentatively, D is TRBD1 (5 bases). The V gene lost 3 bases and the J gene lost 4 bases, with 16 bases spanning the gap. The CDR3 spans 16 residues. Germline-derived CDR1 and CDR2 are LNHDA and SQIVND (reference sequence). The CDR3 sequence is CASSIKGQGRNQPQHF. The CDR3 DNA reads TGTGCCAGTAGTATTAAGGGCCAGGGTCGGAATCAGCCCCAGCATTTT.

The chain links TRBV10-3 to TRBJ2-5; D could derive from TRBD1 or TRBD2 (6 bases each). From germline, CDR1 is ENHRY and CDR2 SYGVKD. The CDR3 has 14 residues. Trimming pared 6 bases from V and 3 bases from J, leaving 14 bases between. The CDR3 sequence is CAISTGALKETQYF. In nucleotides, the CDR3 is TGTGCCATCAGCACGGGGGCCTTAAAAGAGACCCAGTACTTC.

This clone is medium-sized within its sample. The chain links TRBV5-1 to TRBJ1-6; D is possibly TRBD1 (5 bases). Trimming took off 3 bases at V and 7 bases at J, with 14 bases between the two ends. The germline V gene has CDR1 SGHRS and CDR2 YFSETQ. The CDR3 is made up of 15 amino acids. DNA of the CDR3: TGCGCCAGCAGCTCGAGCGGGGGAAGCAATTCACCCCTCCACTTT. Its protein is CASSSSGGSNSPLHF.

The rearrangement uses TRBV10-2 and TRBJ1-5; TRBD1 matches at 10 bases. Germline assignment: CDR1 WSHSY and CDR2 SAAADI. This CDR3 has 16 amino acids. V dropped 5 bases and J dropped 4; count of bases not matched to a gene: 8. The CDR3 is CASSSRPGQGNQPQHF. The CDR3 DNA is TGCGCCAGCAGTTCTCGTCCGGGACAGGGGAATCAGCCCCAGCATTTT.

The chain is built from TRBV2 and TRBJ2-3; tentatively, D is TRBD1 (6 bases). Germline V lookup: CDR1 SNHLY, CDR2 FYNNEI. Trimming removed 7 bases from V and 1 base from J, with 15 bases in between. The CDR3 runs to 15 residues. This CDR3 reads CASTSAGAGTDTQYF. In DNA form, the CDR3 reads TGTGCCAGCACAAGCGCAGGGGCTGGCACAGATACGCAGTATTTT.

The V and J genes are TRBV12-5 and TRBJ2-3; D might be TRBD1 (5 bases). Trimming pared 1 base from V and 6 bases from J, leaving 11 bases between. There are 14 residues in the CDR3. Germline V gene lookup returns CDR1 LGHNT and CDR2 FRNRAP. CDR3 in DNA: TGTGCTAGTGGTTTGGGCCAGGGTCTGGATACGCAGTATTTT. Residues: CASGLGQGLDTQYF. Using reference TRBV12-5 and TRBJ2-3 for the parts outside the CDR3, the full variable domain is DARVTQTPRHKVTEMGQEVTMRCQPILGHNTVFWYRQTMMQGLELLAYFRNRAPLDDSGMPKDRFSAEMPDATLATLKIQPSEPRDSAVYFCASGLGQGLDTQYFGPGTRLTVL.

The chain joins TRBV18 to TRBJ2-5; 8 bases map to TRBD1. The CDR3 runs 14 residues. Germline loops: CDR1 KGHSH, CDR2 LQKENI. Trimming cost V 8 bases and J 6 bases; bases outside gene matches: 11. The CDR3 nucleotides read TGTGCCAGCCGCCCGACAGGGGACAGAAAGACCCAGTACTTC. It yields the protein CASRPTGDRKTQYF.

The CDR3 region has the DNA TGTGCCAGCAGCCCCAGGACAGGTATCTACAATGAGCAGTTCTTC. The encoded protein is CASSPRTGIYNEQFF. The chain carries TRBV11-2 and TRBJ2-1; 7 bases fit TRBD1. The germline CDR1 and CDR2 sequences are SGHAT and FQNNGV. V dropped 5 bases and J dropped 3; count of bases not matched to a gene: 7. The CDR3 covers 15 residues.

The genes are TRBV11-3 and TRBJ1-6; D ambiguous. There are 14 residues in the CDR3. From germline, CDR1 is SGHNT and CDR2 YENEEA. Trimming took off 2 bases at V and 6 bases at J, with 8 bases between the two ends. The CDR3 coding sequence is TGTGCCAGCAGCTTACGTGAGGGTAATTCACCCCTCCACTTT. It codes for CASSLREGNSPLHF.